What follows are 4 T cell receptor beta chains derived from one specimen sequenced in a study of blood T cell repertoires in COVID-19. Produced via immunoSEQ multiplex PCR; TCRdb's table is partial and in-frame only. The sample includes about 140,000 clones, about 70% of them seen just once. The sample consisted of peripheral blood. The source of these receptors is a man aged 80 or over with acute or convalescent COVID-19.

In its sample, this clone was seen once. The chain couples TRBV28 to TRBJ2-1, with 7 bases that match TRBD2. With 8 bases clipped from V and 10 bases from J, the junction kept 14 bases outside the gene matches. CDR1 MDHEN and CDR2 SYDVKM come from the germline V gene. The CDR3 covers 14 residues. CDR3 amino acids: CASGSSGGLREQFF. The CDR3 nucleotides read TGTGCCAGCGGATCTAGCGGAGGCCTCCGGGAGCAGTTCTTC.

This clone was detected once. V gene TRBV7-3 combines with J gene TRBJ1-1, with TRBD1 as a possible D gene (6 bases). The V and J ends lost 6 bases and 2 bases respectively, with 10 bases between them. Germline V lookup: CDR1 SGHTA, CDR2 FQGTGA. CDR3 length equals 13 residues. The CDR3 loop reads CASSIGGNTEAFF. DNA for the CDR3: TGTGCCAGCAGTATAGGGGGTAACACTGAAGCTTTCTTT.

CDR3 DNA: TGTGCCAGCAGCTTAGACAGGGTCTTACTACCCCTTTACAATGAGCAGTTCTTC. This gives the protein CASSLDRVLLPLYNEQFF. The chain is built from TRBV7-3 and TRBJ2-1, with 7 bases matching TRBD1. This CDR3 spans 18 amino acids. Trimming at V came to 2 bases and at J to 4 bases, leaving 14 bases not matched to a gene. Looked up from germline, CDR1 is SGHTA and CDR2 is FQGTGA.

This clone was counted a single time. The chain has TRBV5-6 and TRBJ1-5; no definite D call. The V gene lost 1 base and the J gene lost 8 bases, with 10 bases spanning the gap. CDR3 size: 13 residues. The germline V gene encodes CDR1 SGHDT and CDR2 YYEEEE. The DNA of the CDR3 is TGTGCCAGCAGCTTGAGGCAGAGGGAGCCCCAGCATTTT. It translates to CASSLRQREPQHF. Complete variable domain (other parts from reference TRBV5-6 and TRBJ1-5): DAGVTQSPTHLIKTRGQQVTLRCSPKSGHDTVSWYQQALGQGPQFIFQYYEEEERQRGNFPDRFSGHQFPNYSSELNVNALLLGDSALYLCASSLRQREPQHFGDGTRLSIL.